This is a list of T cell receptor beta chains from one sample in a study of cytomegalovirus exposure and HLA in healthy donors. The method was immunoSEQ multiplex PCR; TCRdb's version includes in-frame clones alone and lacks a portion of them. The table has around 94,000 clones, approximately 80% seen once. The material sequenced was PBMCs. These receptors all stem from a human donor in good health. The CDR3 runs from the conserved cysteine through the conserved F or W. A D gene is named only where the DNA matches it firmly.

.	TRBV21-1	TRBJ2-1	CASSKEGLGEFF
TRBD1	TRBV7-2	TRBJ2-2	CASSSRKGQGHGELFF
.	TRBV2	TRBJ1-2	CASYSREEHKDGLMRYTF
.	TRBV30	TRBJ2-7	CAWADSYEQYF
TRBD2	TRBV7-9	TRBJ2-5	CASSPTSVKWETQYF
TRBD1	TRBV6-5	TRBJ1-4	CASSYSRQGYEKLFF
.	TRBV9	TRBJ1-1	CASSPGGAIRAFF
TRBD2	TRBV5-4	TRBJ2-7	CASSLSSGASYEQYF
TRBD2	TRBV5-1	TRBJ2-1	CASSFMVAGGPSNEQFF
TRBD1	TRBV27	TRBJ2-5	CASSFTGGETQYF
.	TRBV6-5	TRBJ1-4	CASSYQVGATNEKLFF
.	TRBV9	TRBJ1-1	CASSVAQGITEAFF
.	TRBV5-1	TRBJ1-3	CASSLAGQKGSGNTIYF
.	TRBV5-5	TRBJ2-7	CASSLVGQGSREQYF
.	TRBV5-8	TRBJ2-3	CASSLYVSQGDTQYF
.	TRBV5-1	TRBJ2-3	CASNLGRDSDTQYF
TRBD2	TRBV7-2	TRBJ2-7	CASSAYAGGGEQYF
.	TRBV18	TRBJ1-2	CASSPSLEANYGYTF
.	TRBV5-1	TRBJ2-2	CASGPETGTGELFF
.	TRBV30	TRBJ1-4	CAWSGGLGATNEKLFF
TRBD1	TRBV6-4	TRBJ1-1	CASSDSRTGKAFF
TRBD2	TRBV25-1	TRBJ2-5	CATSPISGSEETQYF
.	TRBV29-1	TRBJ1-2	CSVEDRGRGAGYTF
TRBD2	TRBV14	TRBJ2-2	CASSLIGGLAGANTGELFF
.	TRBV29-1	TRBJ2-7	CSVEDIPGGPSYEQYF
.	TRBV7-6	TRBJ1-2	CASSPLAGVIYGYTF
.	TRBV7-9	TRBJ2-5	CASTLAVQETQYF
TRBD1	TRBV19	TRBJ2-7	CASRDPGQDYEQYF
TRBD2	TRBV7-2	TRBJ2-1	CASSSRGGSANEQFF
TRBD2	TRBV5-4	TRBJ2-5	CASSPNVGLAGGYGTQYF
TRBD1	TRBV28	TRBJ1-1	CASSPTGQGGKAFF
.	TRBV27	TRBJ2-7	CASRESRGAYEQYF